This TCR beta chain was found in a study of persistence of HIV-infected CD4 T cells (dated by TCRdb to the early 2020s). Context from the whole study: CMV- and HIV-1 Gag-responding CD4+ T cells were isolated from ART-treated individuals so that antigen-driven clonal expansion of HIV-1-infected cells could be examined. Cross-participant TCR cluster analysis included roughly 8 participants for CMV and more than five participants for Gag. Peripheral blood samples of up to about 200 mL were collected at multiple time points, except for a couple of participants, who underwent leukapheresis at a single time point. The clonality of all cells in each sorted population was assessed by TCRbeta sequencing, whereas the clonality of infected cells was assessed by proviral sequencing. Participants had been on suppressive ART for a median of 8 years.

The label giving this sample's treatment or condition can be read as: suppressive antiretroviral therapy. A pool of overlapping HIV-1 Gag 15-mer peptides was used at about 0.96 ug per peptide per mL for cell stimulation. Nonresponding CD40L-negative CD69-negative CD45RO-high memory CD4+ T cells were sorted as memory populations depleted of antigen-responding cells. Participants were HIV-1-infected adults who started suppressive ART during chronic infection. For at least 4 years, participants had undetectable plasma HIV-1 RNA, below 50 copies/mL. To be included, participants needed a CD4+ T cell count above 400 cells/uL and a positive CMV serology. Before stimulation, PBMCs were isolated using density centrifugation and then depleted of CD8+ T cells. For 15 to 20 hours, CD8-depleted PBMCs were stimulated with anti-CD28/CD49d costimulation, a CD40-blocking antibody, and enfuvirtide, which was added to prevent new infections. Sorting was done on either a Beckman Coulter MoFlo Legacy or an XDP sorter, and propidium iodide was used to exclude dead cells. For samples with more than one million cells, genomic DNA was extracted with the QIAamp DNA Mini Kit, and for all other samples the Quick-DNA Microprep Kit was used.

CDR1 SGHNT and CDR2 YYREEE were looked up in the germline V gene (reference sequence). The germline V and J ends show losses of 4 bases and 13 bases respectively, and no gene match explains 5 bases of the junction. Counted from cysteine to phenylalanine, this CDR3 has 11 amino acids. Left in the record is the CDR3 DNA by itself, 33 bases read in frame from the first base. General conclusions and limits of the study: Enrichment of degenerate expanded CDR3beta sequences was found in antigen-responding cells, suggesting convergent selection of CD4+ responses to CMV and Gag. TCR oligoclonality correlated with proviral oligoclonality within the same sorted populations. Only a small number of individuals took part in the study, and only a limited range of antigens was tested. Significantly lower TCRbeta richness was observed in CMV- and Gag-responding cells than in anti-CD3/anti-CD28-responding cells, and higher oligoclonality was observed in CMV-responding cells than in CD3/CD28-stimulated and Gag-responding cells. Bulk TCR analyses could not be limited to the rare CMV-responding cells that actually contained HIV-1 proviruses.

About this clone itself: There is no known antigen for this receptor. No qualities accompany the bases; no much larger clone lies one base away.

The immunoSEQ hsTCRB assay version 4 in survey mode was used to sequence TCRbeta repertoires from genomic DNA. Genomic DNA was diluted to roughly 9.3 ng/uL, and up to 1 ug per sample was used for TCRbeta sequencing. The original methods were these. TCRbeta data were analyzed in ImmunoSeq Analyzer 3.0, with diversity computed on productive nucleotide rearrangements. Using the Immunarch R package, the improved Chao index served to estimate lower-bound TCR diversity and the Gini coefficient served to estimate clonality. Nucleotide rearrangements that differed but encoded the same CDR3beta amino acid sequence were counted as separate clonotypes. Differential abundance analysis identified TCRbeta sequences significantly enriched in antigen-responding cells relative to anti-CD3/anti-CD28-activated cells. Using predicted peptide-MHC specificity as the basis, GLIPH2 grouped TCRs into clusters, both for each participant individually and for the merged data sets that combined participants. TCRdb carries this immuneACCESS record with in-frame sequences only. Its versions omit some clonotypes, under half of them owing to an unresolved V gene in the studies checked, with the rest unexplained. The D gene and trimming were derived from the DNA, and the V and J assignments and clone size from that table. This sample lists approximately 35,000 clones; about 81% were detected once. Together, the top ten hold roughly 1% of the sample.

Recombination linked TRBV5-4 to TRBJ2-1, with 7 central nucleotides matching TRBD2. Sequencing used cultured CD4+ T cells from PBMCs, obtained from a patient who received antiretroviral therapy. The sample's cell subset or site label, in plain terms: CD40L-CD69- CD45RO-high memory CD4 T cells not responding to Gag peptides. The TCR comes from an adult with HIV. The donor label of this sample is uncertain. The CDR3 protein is CASSPGTTQFF. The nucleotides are TGTGCCAGCAGCCCCGGGACTACCCAGTTCTTC.